These T cell receptor beta chains were read from a single sample in a study of T cells in Graves' hyperthyroidism and ophthalmopathy. TCRdb re-analysed the multiplex PCR reads in MiXCR, keeping a single row per CDR3 protein. The data contain approximately 720,000 distinct CDR3 sequences, roughly 20% of them singletons. Sequencing was done on a sample of blood. These receptors originate from a woman in her forties or fifties with Graves' hyperthyroidism that later progressed to Graves' ophthalmopathy. Both conserved end residues are part of each CDR3. The order of the fields is V gene, D gene, J gene, clone size, CDR3 length, CDR3 protein, CDR3 DNA. The D gene is left open where the match is weak. The size of a clone is reported for some rows only, either as once, few or many, or as a class for expanded clones.

V gene: TRBV13
D gene: TRBD1
J gene: TRBJ2-7
clone size: .
CDR3 length: 12
CDR3 protein: CASSRGGLEQYF
CDR3 DNA: TGTGCCAGCAGCCGAGGGGGCTTAGAGCAGTACTTC

V gene: TRBV5-1
D gene: .
J gene: TRBJ1-3
clone size: .
CDR3 length: 14
CDR3 protein: CASRMGIFGNTIYF
CDR3 DNA: TGCGCCAGCAGAATGGGGATCTTTGGAAACACCATATATTTT

V gene: TRBV24-1
D gene: TRBD1
J gene: TRBJ2-2
clone size: .
CDR3 length: 14
CDR3 protein: CATSHRGRPGELFF
CDR3 DNA: TGTGCCACCAGTCACAGGGGGCGCCCCGGGGAGCTGTTTTTT

V gene: TRBV20-1
D gene: .
J gene: TRBJ2-2
clone size: few
CDR3 length: 12
CDR3 protein: CSAGQNTGELFF
CDR3 DNA: TGCAGTGCGGGACAGAACACCGGGGAGCTGTTTTTT

V gene: TRBV20-1
D gene: .
J gene: TRBJ2-1
clone size: .
CDR3 length: 13
CDR3 protein: CSATGLGLLEQFF
CDR3 DNA: TGCAGTGCCACGGGGCTCGGCCTGTTGGAGCAGTTCTTC

V gene: TRBV5-8
D gene: .
J gene: TRBJ1-6
clone size: .
CDR3 length: 16
CDR3 protein: CASTLRDSSYNSPLHF
CDR3 DNA: TGTGCCAGCACCCTCAGGGATAGCTCCTATAATTCACCCCTCCACTTT

V gene: TRBV7-2
D gene: .
J gene: TRBJ2-5
clone size: .
CDR3 length: 13
CDR3 protein: CASSSPHRETQYF
CDR3 DNA: TGTGCCAGCAGCTCCCCCCACCGGGAGACCCAGTACTTC

V gene: TRBV7-9
D gene: .
J gene: TRBJ1-5
clone size: .
CDR3 length: 13
CDR3 protein: CASSSGFDQPQHF
CDR3 DNA: TGTGCCAGCAGCTCAGGGTTTGATCAGCCCCAGCATTTT

V gene: TRBV6-1
D gene: .
J gene: TRBJ2-7
clone size: .
CDR3 length: 14
CDR3 protein: CASTLGGFEYEQYF
CDR3 DNA: TGTGCCAGCACCCTCGGGGGCTTCGAGTACGAGCAGTACTTC

V gene: TRBV19
D gene: .
J gene: TRBJ1-1
clone size: .
CDR3 length: 15
CDR3 protein: CASSLARSRRTEAFF
CDR3 DNA: TGTGCCAGTAGTCTCGCAAGGTCCCGCCGCACTGAAGCTTTCTTT

V gene: TRBV20-1
D gene: .
J gene: TRBJ2-7
clone size: many
CDR3 length: 15
CDR3 protein: CSAREGEEVFYEQYF
CDR3 DNA: TGCAGTGCTAGAGAAGGAGAGGAGGTCTTCTACGAGCAGTACTTC

V gene: TRBV4-1
D gene: .
J gene: TRBJ1-1
clone size: .
CDR3 length: 14
CDR3 protein: CASSQLGLNTEAFF
CDR3 DNA: TGCGCCAGCAGCCAATTAGGGTTGAACACTGAAGCTTTCTTT

V gene: TRBV4-1
D gene: .
J gene: TRBJ1-2
clone size: few
CDR3 length: 11
CDR3 protein: CASSQGLGYTF
CDR3 DNA: TGCGCCAGCAGCCAAGGACTTGGCTACACCTTC

V gene: TRBV12-3/TRBV12-4
D gene: .
J gene: TRBJ1-6
clone size: few
CDR3 length: 15
CDR3 protein: CASSFLGDGNSPLHF
CDR3 DNA: TGTGCCAGCAGTTTCTTGGGGGACGGGAATTCACCCCTCCACTTT

V gene: TRBV7-2
D gene: TRBD1
J gene: TRBJ1-2
clone size: few
CDR3 length: 16
CDR3 protein: CASSLSGTGTSYGYTF
CDR3 DNA: TGTGCCAGCAGCTTATCGGGGACAGGGACTAGCTATGGCTACACCTTC

V gene: TRBV28
D gene: TRBD1
J gene: TRBJ2-3
clone size: .
CDR3 length: 16
CDR3 protein: CASSFTGAGSTDTQYF
CDR3 DNA: TGTGCCAGCAGTTTTACAGGGGCTGGTAGCACAGATACGCAGTATTTT

V gene: TRBV20-1
D gene: .
J gene: TRBJ2-7
clone size: many
CDR3 length: 16
CDR3 protein: CSASQVVGQPNYEQYF
CDR3 DNA: TGCAGTGCTAGTCAGGTGGTCGGACAGCCCAACTACGAGCAGTACTTC

V gene: TRBV5-1
D gene: .
J gene: TRBJ1-3
clone size: few
CDR3 length: 16
CDR3 protein: CASSLLSSVSGNTIYF
CDR3 DNA: TGCGCCAGCAGCCTCCTGAGTAGCGTCTCTGGAAACACCATATATTTT

V gene: TRBV7-9
D gene: .
J gene: TRBJ2-5
clone size: .
CDR3 length: 15
CDR3 protein: CASSLDIWAGETQYF
CDR3 DNA: TGTGCCAGCAGCTTAGATATCTGGGCGGGAGAGACCCAGTACTTC

V gene: TRBV3-1
D gene: .
J gene: TRBJ1-2
clone size: many
CDR3 length: 16
CDR3 protein: CASSQGTGNLNYGYTF
CDR3 DNA: TGTGCCAGCAGCCAAGGAACAGGGAACCTTAACTATGGCTACACCTTC

V gene: TRBV30
D gene: .
J gene: TRBJ1-2
clone size: .
CDR3 length: 15
CDR3 protein: CAWSVFNQGASGYTF
CDR3 DNA: TGTGCCTGGAGTGTATTCAATCAGGGAGCGAGTGGCTACACCTTC

V gene: TRBV11-2
D gene: .
J gene: TRBJ2-7
clone size: many
CDR3 length: 12
CDR3 protein: CASSPGYYEQYF
CDR3 DNA: TGTGCCAGCAGCCCGGGATACTACGAGCAGTACTTC

V gene: TRBV20-1
D gene: .
J gene: TRBJ1-6
clone size: .
CDR3 length: 14
CDR3 protein: CSATIQDYNSPLHF
CDR3 DNA: TGCAGTGCTACGATACAGGATTATAATTCACCCCTCCACTTT

V gene: TRBV12-5
D gene: .
J gene: TRBJ2-1
clone size: few
CDR3 length: 13
CDR3 protein: CAGGFGSYNEQFF
CDR3 DNA: TGTGCTGGTGGCTTTGGCTCCTACAATGAGCAGTTCTTC

V gene: TRBV5-1
D gene: .
J gene: TRBJ2-7
clone size: .
CDR3 length: 15
CDR3 protein: CASSLEKPGVDEQYF
CDR3 DNA: TGCGCCAGCAGCCTCGAAAAGCCGGGGGTGGACGAGCAGTACTTC

V gene: TRBV20-1
D gene: TRBD2
J gene: TRBJ2-1
clone size: few
CDR3 length: 18
CDR3 protein: CSAYGETSGGAYDNEQFF
CDR3 DNA: TGCAGTGCGTATGGGGAGACTAGCGGGGGGGCCTACGACAATGAGCAGTTCTTC

V gene: TRBV13
D gene: .
J gene: TRBJ2-7
clone size: few
CDR3 length: 14
CDR3 protein: CASSPSQDSYEQYF
CDR3 DNA: TGTGCCAGCAGCCCCAGTCAGGACTCCTACGAGCAGTACTTC

V gene: TRBV28
D gene: TRBD2
J gene: TRBJ2-7
clone size: .
CDR3 length: 16
CDR3 protein: CASSSPSGSSTYEQYF
CDR3 DNA: TGTGCCAGCAGTTCCCCTAGCGGGAGCTCCACCTACGAGCAGTACTTC

V gene: TRBV29-1
D gene: TRBD1
J gene: TRBJ1-2
clone size: once
CDR3 length: 13
CDR3 protein: CSAGQGAGWGYTF
CDR3 DNA: TGCAGCGCGGGACAGGGGGCTGGATGGGGCTACACCTTC

V gene: TRBV19
D gene: .
J gene: TRBJ2-1
clone size: .
CDR3 length: 15
CDR3 protein: CASSIVAGPLGEQFF
CDR3 DNA: TGTGCCAGTAGTATAGTCGCGGGCCCCCTCGGTGAGCAGTTCTTC

V gene: TRBV7-2
D gene: .
J gene: TRBJ2-2
clone size: many
CDR3 length: 16
CDR3 protein: CASSLFVGSNTGELFF
CDR3 DNA: TGTGCCAGCAGCTTATTCGTCGGATCGAACACCGGGGAGCTGTTTTTT

V gene: TRBV5-4
D gene: .
J gene: TRBJ2-1
clone size: few
CDR3 length: 14
CDR3 protein: CASSFETGGDEQFF
CDR3 DNA: TGTGCCAGCAGCTTTGAGACAGGTGGTGATGAGCAGTTCTTC

V gene: TRBV15
D gene: TRBD1
J gene: TRBJ1-1
clone size: many
CDR3 length: 15
CDR3 protein: CATSARDRVYTEAFF
CDR3 DNA: TGTGCCACCAGCGCCAGGGACAGGGTGTACACTGAAGCTTTCTTT

V gene: TRBV5-4
D gene: TRBD1
J gene: TRBJ1-4
clone size: few
CDR3 length: 15
CDR3 protein: CASSHIGQGPEKLFF
CDR3 DNA: TGTGCCAGCAGCCATATTGGACAGGGGCCAGAAAAACTGTTTTTT

V gene: TRBV2
D gene: TRBD2
J gene: TRBJ2-5
clone size: .
CDR3 length: 13
CDR3 protein: CASSSGGWETQYF
CDR3 DNA: TGTGCCAGCAGTAGCGGGGGGTGGGAGACCCAGTACTTC

V gene: TRBV27
D gene: .
J gene: TRBJ2-7
clone size: many
CDR3 length: 13
CDR3 protein: CASSRGNSNEQYF
CDR3 DNA: TGTGCCAGCAGCCGCGGGAACAGCAACGAGCAGTACTTC

V gene: TRBV7-2
D gene: .
J gene: TRBJ1-2
clone size: .
CDR3 length: 16
CDR3 protein: CASSSNQRGALYGYTF
CDR3 DNA: TGTGCCAGCAGCTCCAATCAACGGGGGGCCCTCTATGGCTACACCTTC

V gene: TRBV10-3
D gene: .
J gene: TRBJ1-1
clone size: few
CDR3 length: 15
CDR3 protein: CAIRASSRLNTEAFF
CDR3 DNA: TGTGCCATCAGGGCCTCATCCAGACTGAACACTGAAGCTTTCTTT

V gene: TRBV7-9
D gene: TRBD1
J gene: TRBJ1-6
clone size: .
CDR3 length: 17
CDR3 protein: CASSLAGTGGLNSPLHF
CDR3 DNA: TGTGCCAGCAGCTTAGCGGGGACAGGGGGGCTTAATTCACCCCTCCACTTT

V gene: TRBV7-2
D gene: TRBD1
J gene: TRBJ2-7
clone size: many
CDR3 length: 15
CDR3 protein: CASSFSTGKAYEQYF
CDR3 DNA: TGTGCCAGCAGCTTTTCGACAGGGAAGGCCTACGAGCAGTACTTC

V gene: TRBV4-1
D gene: .
J gene: TRBJ2-2
clone size: .
CDR3 length: 13
CDR3 protein: CASSHVQGGELFF
CDR3 DNA: TGCGCCAGCAGCCACGTACAGGGAGGGGAGCTGTTTTTT

V gene: TRBV9
D gene: .
J gene: TRBJ1-6
clone size: .
CDR3 length: 14
CDR3 protein: CASSVVAENSPLHF
CDR3 DNA: TGTGCCAGCAGCGTAGTAGCCGAAAATTCACCCCTCCACTTT

V gene: TRBV20-1
D gene: TRBD1
J gene: TRBJ2-5
clone size: .
CDR3 length: 15
CDR3 protein: CSATPGQGWRETQYF
CDR3 DNA: TGCAGTGCTACCCCTGGACAGGGATGGCGAGAGACCCAGTACTTC

V gene: TRBV5-1
D gene: TRBD1
J gene: TRBJ2-7
clone size: .
CDR3 length: 14
CDR3 protein: CASSVTGGSSEQYF
CDR3 DNA: TGCGCCAGCAGCGTGACAGGGGGTTCCTCCGAGCAGTACTTC

V gene: TRBV6-6
D gene: TRBD1
J gene: TRBJ2-1
clone size: many
CDR3 length: 15
CDR3 protein: CASSYADRASGEQFF
CDR3 DNA: TGTGCCAGCAGTTACGCTGACAGGGCGTCTGGTGAGCAGTTCTTC

V gene: TRBV11-2
D gene: .
J gene: TRBJ2-2
clone size: many
CDR3 length: 16
CDR3 protein: CASSLGQSHLTGELFF
CDR3 DNA: TGTGCCAGCAGCTTAGGACAGAGCCACCTGACCGGGGAGCTGTTTTTT

V gene: TRBV7-9
D gene: .
J gene: TRBJ1-5
clone size: few
CDR3 length: 13
CDR3 protein: CASRSAGNQPQHF
CDR3 DNA: TGTGCCAGCAGATCGGCAGGTAATCAGCCCCAGCATTTT

V gene: TRBV7-8
D gene: .
J gene: TRBJ1-5
clone size: many
CDR3 length: 15
CDR3 protein: CASSLEGTLRQPQHF
CDR3 DNA: TGTGCCAGCAGCTTAGAAGGGACCCTGAGGCAGCCCCAGCATTTT

V gene: TRBV6-1
D gene: .
J gene: TRBJ2-5
clone size: few
CDR3 length: 15
CDR3 protein: CASSERDYPQETQYF
CDR3 DNA: TGTGCCAGCAGTGAGAGAGACTACCCTCAAGAGACCCAGTACTTC

V gene: TRBV2
D gene: .
J gene: TRBJ1-5
clone size: many
CDR3 length: 13
CDR3 protein: CASSERFPQPQHF
CDR3 DNA: TGTGCCAGCAGTGAGAGGTTTCCACAGCCCCAGCATTTT

V gene: TRBV12-3/TRBV12-4
D gene: .
J gene: TRBJ2-2
clone size: few
CDR3 length: 14
CDR3 protein: CASSLAGITGELFF
CDR3 DNA: TGTGCCAGCAGTTTAGCGGGAATCACCGGGGAGCTGTTTTTT

V gene: TRBV18
D gene: TRBD1
J gene: TRBJ1-5
clone size: many
CDR3 length: 16
CDR3 protein: CASSRGTGAYNQPQHF
CDR3 DNA: TGTGCCAGCTCACGCGGGACAGGGGCCTACAATCAGCCCCAGCATTTT

V gene: TRBV7-2
D gene: .
J gene: TRBJ1-2
clone size: .
CDR3 length: 14
CDR3 protein: CASSLRTLSYGYTF
CDR3 DNA: TGTGCCAGCAGCCTCAGGACGCTTAGCTATGGCTACACCTTC

V gene: TRBV7-9
D gene: .
J gene: TRBJ1-1
clone size: few
CDR3 length: 15
CDR3 protein: CASSSHLQGNTEAFF
CDR3 DNA: TGTGCCAGCAGCTCCCACCTACAGGGGAACACTGAAGCTTTCTTT

V gene: TRBV7-3
D gene: TRBD2
J gene: TRBJ2-7
clone size: once
CDR3 length: 18
CDR3 protein: CASSPRTPQRGVIYEQYF
CDR3 DNA: TGTGCCAGCAGCCCACGTACGCCTCAGCGGGGGGTAATATACGAGCAGTACTTC

V gene: TRBV12-3/TRBV12-4
D gene: .
J gene: TRBJ1-6
clone size: many
CDR3 length: 15
CDR3 protein: CASSPREQRGSPLHF
CDR3 DNA: TGTGCCAGCAGTCCGCGGGAGCAAAGGGGTTCACCCCTCCACTTT

V gene: TRBV30
D gene: TRBD1
J gene: TRBJ1-3
clone size: many
CDR3 length: 13
CDR3 protein: CAQRTGVGNTIYF
CDR3 DNA: TGTGCCCAGCGGACAGGGGTCGGAAACACCATATATTTT